This TCR beta chain was found in a study of T cell responses to AZD1222 COVID-19 vaccine. Profiling relied on immunoSEQ multiplex PCR, and the TCRdb table lists in-frame clones only, not all of them. Among approximately 130,000 clones listed, roughly 82% were seen once. Germline V lookup: CDR1 SGHAT, CDR2 FQNNGV. V shed 0 bases and J shed 3 bases, with 3 bases lying between them. The CDR3 sequence is 13 residues long. This chain links TRBV11-2 with TRBJ2-1; D not resolved. The starting material was peripheral blood, obtained 28 days after the second AZD1222 dose. The receptor's source is an adult who received the AZD1222 COVID-19 vaccine. The CDR3 DNA is TGTGCCAGCAGCTTAGATAACTACAATGAGCAGTTCTTC. This translates into CASSLDNYNEQFF.